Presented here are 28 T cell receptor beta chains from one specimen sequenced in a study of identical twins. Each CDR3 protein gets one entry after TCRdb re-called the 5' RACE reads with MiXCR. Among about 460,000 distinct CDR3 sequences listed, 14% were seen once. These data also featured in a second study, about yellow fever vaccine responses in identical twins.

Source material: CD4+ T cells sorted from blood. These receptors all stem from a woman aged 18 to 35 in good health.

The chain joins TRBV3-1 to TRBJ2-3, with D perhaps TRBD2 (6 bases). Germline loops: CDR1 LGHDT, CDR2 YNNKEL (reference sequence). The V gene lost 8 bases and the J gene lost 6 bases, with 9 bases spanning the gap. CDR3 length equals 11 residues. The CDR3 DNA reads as TGTGCCAGCGCGGGGATGGATACGCAGTATTTT. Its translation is CASAGMDTQYF.

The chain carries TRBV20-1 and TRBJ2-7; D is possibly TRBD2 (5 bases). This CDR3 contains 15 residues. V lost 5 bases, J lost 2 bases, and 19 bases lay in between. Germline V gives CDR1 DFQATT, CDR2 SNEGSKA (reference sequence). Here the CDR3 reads CSAQAAFGGTYEQYF. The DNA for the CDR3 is TGCAGTGCTCAAGCGGCGTTCGGTGGGACCTACGAGCAGTACTTC.

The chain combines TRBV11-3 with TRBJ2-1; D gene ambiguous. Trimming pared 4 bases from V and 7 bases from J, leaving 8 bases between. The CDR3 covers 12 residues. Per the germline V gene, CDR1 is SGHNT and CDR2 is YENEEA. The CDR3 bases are TGTGCCAGCAGCTCCAATGGGAATGAGCAGTTCTTC. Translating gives CASSSNGNEQFF.

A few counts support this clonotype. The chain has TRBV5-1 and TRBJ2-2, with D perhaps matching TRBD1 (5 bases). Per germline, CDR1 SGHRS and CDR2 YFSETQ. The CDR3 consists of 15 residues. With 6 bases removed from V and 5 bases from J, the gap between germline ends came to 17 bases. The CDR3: CASTGHFDSTGELFF. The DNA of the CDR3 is TGCGCCAGCACCGGACATTTCGACTCAACCGGGGAGCTGTTTTTT. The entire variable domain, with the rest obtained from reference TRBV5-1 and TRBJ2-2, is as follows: KAGVTQTPRYLIKTRGQQVTLSCSPISGHRSVSWYQQTPGQGLQFLFEYFSETQRNKGNFPGRFSGRQFSNSRSEMNVSTLELGDSALYLCASTGHFDSTGELFFGEGSRLTVL.

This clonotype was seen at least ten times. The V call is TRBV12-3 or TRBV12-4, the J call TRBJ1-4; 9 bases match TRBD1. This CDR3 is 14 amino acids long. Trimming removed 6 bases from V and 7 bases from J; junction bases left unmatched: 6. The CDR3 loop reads CASRTGTGFEKLFF. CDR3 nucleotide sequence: TGTGCCAGCAGGACTGGGACAGGGTTTGAAAAACTGTTTTTT.

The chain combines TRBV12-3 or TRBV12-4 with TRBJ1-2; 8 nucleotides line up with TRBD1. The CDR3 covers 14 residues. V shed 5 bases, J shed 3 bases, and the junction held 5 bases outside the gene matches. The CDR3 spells CASSPQGEDYGYTF. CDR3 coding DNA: TGTGCCAGCAGTCCACAGGGGGAAGACTATGGCTACACCTTC.

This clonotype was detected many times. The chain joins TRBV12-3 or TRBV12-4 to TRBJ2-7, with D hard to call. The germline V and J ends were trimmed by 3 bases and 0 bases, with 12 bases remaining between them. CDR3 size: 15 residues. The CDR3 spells CASSLGRSPSYEQYF. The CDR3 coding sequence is TGTGCCAGCAGTTTGGGTCGTTCTCCCTCCTACGAGCAGTACTTC.

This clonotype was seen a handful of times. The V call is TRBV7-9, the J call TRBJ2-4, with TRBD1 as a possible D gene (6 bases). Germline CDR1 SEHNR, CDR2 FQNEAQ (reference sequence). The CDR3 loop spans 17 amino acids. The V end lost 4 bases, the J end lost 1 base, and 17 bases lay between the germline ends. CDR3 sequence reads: CASSWGHDGLAKNIQYF. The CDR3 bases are TGTGCCAGCAGCTGGGGACACGATGGGTTGGCCAAAAACATTCAGTACTTC.

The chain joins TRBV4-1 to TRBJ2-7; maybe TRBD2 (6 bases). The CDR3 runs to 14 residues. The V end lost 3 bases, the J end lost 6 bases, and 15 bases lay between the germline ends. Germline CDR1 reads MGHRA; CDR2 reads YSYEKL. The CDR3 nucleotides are TGCGCCAGCAGCCACCCAAGGACCGGGGGCGAGCAGTACTTC. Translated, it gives CASSHPRTGGEQYF.

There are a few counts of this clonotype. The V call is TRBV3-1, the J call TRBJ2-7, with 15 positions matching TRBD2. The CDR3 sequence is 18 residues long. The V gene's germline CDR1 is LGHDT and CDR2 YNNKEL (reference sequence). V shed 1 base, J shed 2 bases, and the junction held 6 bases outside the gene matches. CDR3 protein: CASSQVVGLAGGTYEQYF. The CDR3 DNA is TGTGCCAGCAGCCAAGTCGTGGGACTAGCGGGAGGCACCTACGAGCAGTACTTC.

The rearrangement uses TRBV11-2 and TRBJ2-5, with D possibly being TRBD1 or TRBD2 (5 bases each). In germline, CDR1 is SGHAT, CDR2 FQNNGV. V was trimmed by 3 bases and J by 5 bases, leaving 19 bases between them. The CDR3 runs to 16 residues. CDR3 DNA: TGTGCCAGCAGCTTTACCGGGACCGCTGTCGGGGAGACCCAGTACTTC. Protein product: CASSFTGTAVGETQYF.

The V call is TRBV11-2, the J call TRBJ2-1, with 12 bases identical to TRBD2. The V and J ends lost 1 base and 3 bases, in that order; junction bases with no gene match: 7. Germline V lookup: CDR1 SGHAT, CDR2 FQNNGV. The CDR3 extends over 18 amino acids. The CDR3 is CASSLVPSGGAHYNEQFF. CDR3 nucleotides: TGTGCCAGCAGCTTAGTACCTAGCGGGGGGGCCCACTACAATGAGCAGTTCTTC.

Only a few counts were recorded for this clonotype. The CDR3: CASSNQLSYEQYF. The CDR3 nucleotides read TGTGCCAGTAGTAACCAGCTGTCCTACGAGCAGTACTTC. The chain couples TRBV19 to TRBJ2-7; no firm D call. The CDR3 is 13 amino acids. The germline V gene encodes CDR1 LNHDA and CDR2 SQIVND (reference sequence). Trimming took 4 bases from V and 1 from J, leaving 8 bases between them.

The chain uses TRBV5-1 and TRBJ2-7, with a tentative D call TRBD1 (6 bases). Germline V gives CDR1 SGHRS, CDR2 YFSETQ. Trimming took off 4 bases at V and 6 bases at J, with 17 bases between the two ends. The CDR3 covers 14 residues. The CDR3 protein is CASSPHRVLGEQYF. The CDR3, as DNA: TGCGCCAGCAGCCCCCACAGGGTTCTAGGCGAGCAGTACTTC. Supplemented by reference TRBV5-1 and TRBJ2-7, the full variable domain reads KAGVTQTPRYLIKTRGQQVTLSCSPISGHRSVSWYQQTPGQGLQFLFEYFSETQRNKGNFPGRFSGRQFSNSRSEMNVSTLELGDSALYLCASSPHRVLGEQYFGPGTRLTVT.

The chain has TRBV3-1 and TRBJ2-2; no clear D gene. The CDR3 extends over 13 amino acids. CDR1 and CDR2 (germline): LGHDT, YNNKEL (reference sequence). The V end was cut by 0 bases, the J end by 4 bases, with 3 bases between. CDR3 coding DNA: TGTGCCAGCAGCCAAGATGTCACCGGGGAGCTGTTTTTT. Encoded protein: CASSQDVTGELFF.

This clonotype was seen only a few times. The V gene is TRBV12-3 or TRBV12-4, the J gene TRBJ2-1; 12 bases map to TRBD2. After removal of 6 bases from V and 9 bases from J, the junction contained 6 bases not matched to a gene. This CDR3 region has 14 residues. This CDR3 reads CASRTTSGRSEQFF. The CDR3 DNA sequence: TGTGCCAGCAGGACGACTAGCGGGAGATCTGAGCAGTTCTTC.

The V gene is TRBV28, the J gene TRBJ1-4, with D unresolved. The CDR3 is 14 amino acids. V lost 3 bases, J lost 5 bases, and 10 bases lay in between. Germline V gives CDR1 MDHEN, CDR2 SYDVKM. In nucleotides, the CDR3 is TGTGCCAGCAGTTTTTACGGCCTGAATGAAAAACTGTTTTTT. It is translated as CASSFYGLNEKLFF.

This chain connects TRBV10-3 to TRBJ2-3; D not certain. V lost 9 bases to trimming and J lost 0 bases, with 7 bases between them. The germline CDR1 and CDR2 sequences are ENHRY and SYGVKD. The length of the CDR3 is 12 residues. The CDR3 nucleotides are TGTGCCATTACGTCTAGCACAGATACGCAGTATTTT. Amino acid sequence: CAITSSTDTQYF.

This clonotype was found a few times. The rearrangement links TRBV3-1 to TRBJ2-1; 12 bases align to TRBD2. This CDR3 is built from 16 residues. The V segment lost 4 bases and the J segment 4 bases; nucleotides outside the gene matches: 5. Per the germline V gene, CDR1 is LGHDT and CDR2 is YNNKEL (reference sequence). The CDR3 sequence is CASSPWTSGEYNEQFF. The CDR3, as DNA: TGTGCCAGCAGCCCCTGGACTAGCGGGGAGTACAATGAGCAGTTCTTC.

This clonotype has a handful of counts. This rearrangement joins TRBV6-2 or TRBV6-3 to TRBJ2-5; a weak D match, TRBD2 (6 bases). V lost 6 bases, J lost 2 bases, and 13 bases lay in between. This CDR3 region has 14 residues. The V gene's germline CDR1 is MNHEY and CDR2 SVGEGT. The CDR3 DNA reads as TGTGCCAGCAGGGGTCTAGCGCCACAAGAGACCCAGTACTTC. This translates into CASRGLAPQETQYF.

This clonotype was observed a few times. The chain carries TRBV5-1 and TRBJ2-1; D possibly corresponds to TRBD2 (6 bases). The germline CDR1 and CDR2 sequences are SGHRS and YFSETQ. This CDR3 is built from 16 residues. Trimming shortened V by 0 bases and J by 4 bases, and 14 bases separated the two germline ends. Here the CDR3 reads CASSLVGGLLYNEQFF. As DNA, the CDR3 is TGCGCCAGCAGCTTGGTTGGAGGACTACTATACAATGAGCAGTTCTTC.

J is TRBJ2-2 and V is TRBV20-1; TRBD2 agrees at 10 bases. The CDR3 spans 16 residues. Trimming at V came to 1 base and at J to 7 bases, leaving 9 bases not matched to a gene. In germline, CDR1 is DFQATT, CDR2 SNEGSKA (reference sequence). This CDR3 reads CSARATSGDRGGELFF. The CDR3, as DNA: TGCAGTGCTAGAGCCACTAGCGGGGACCGGGGCGGGGAGCTGTTTTTT.

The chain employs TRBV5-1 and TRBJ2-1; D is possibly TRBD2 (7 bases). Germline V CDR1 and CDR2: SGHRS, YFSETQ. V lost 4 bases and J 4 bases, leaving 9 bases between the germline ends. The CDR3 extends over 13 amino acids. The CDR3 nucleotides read TGCGCCAGCAGCCGGGGGGCTTACAATGAGCAGTTCTTC. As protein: CASSRGAYNEQFF.

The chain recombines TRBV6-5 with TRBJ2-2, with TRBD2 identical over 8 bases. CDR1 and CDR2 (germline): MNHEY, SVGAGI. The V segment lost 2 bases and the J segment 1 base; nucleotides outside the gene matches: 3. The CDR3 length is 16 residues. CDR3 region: CASSYASGWNTGELFF. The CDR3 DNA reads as TGTGCCAGCAGTTACGCTAGCGGGTGGAACACCGGGGAGCTGTTTTTT.

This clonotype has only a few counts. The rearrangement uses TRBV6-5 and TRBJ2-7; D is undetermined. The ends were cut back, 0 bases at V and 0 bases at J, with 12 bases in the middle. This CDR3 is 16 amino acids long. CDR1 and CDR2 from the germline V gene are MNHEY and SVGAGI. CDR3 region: CASSYSRLTASYEQYF. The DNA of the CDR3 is TGTGCCAGCAGTTACTCGAGACTCACAGCCTCCTACGAGCAGTACTTC.

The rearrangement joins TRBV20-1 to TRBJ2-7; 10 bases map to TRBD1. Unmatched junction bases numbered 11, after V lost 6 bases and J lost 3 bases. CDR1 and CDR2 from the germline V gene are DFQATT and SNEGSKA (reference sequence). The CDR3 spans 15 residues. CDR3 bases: TGCAGTGCCAGTCCCGGGACAGGGGCGAACTACGAGCAGTACTTC. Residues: CSASPGTGANYEQYF.

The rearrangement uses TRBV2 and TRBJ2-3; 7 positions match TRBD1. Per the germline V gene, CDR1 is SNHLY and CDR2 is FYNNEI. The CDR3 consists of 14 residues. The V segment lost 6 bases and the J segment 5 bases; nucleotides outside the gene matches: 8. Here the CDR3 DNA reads TGTGCCAGCAGGGGCGACAGGGCGGGAGATACGCAGTATTTT. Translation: CASRGDRAGDTQYF.

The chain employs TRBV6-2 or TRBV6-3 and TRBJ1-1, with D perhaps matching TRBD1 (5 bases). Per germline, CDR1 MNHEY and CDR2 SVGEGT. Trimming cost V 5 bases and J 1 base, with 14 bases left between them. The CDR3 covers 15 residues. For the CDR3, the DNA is TGTGCCAGCAGTCCCCGGGGACTGGCGAACACTGAAGCTTTCTTT. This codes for CASSPRGLANTEAFF.